This note documents a single T cell receptor (beta chain) sequence. The sample originates from a study of blood T cell repertoires in COVID-19. Study context: Donors in the United States, Italy and Spain gave samples during acute or convalescent COVID-19. The cDNA or gDNA used as material had been derived from T cells, B-cell-depleted T cells, or PBMCs.

Using immunoSEQ multiplex PCR, the repertoire was profiled, and TCRdb retains in-frame clones only, with some absent. The table includes more than 150,000 clones, roughly 86% detected once. V lost 2 bases, J lost 6 bases, and 15 bases lay in between. The germline CDR1 and CDR2 sequences are SGDLS and YYNGEE. CDR3 length equals 14 residues. Enrolment of Seattle patients took place during active infection, and they were followed longitudinally. Input material: peripheral blood. The sequence derives from a man in his 60s with COVID-19, enrolled during active disease. The rearrangement links TRBV9 to TRBJ2-7; perhaps TRBD2 as D (5 bases). CDR3 coding DNA: TGTGCCAGCAGCGTTAAGGATTCGGGGTTCGAGCAGTACTTC. It yields the protein CASSVKDSGFEQYF.